This T cell receptor beta chain was recorded in a study of blood T cell repertoires in COVID-19 (dated by TCRdb to the early 2020s). Turning to the overall study: Samples from collaborators originated in the United States, Italy and Spain and spanned both the acute and convalescent phases of COVID-19. Where available, HLA class I and class II types were taken from metadata supplied by the sample provider and were not determined by assay-based typing. Nearly every sample came with metadata listing a de-identified subject ID, COVID-19 status, age in years and sex. The dataset comprised deeply sampled blood TCRbeta repertoires from subjects exposed to, actively infected with, or recovered from COVID-19. Samples were obtained from the ongoing ImmuneRACE study (first 160 participants) and from 1,200 or so subjects provided by 6 global collaborators. The repertoires were made available in a free public database intended to serve as a resource for research on the immune response to SARS-CoV-2. The prospective study material was composed of cDNA or gDNA derived from T cells, B-cell-depleted T cells, or PBMCs. Beyond this particular receptor, the publication reports: How much clinical and demographic metadata was included differed by source and by participant, and the metadata was provided uncurated.

Collaborating institutions collected whole blood in K2EDTA tubes following their own protocols. For TCRbeta analysis, collaborator samples were shipped as frozen whole blood, as isolated PBMCs, or as DNA extracted from either sample type. Clipping removes 4 bases from V and 4 bases from J, with 1 as the unmatched junction base count. The CDR3 sequence holds 13 residues, the cysteine and phenylalanine included. Here the CDR3 DNA is all that survives: 39 bases in frame from base 1. For CDR1 and CDR2, the germline V gene lists KGHSH and LQKENI. To note about this clone: Its antigen remains unidentified. One base away there is no much larger clone; base qualities are not given.

TCRbeta CDR3 regions were amplified from genomic DNA by means of the immunoSEQ Assay, a bias-controlled multiplex PCR. In the authors' own workflow: The number of nucleated cells in each sample was estimated by amplification of reference gene primers within the assay. To quantify the absolute abundance of each unique TCRbeta CDR3 rearrangement, sequence reads were collapsed and filtered. For each sample, productive Simpson clonality was calculated by taking the square root of Simpson's diversity index across productive rearrangements. TCRdb obtained this table from immuneACCESS and retained in-frame rearrangements with V and J assigned. These tables miss some clones; where compared with another copy, unresolved V genes account for less than half of the shortfall, and the remainder is unexplained. V and J calls and clone size are as listed in that table; D and trimming were resolved from the DNA. Recorded for this sample are fewer than 70,000 clones; around 90% of them occurred a single time. Clones ranked in the top ten supply approximately 7.8% of the sample.

The sample comprised peripheral blood. The TCR sequence derives from a middle-aged man with active COVID-19. This receptor chain uses TRBV18 and TRBJ2-1; 7 bases in the junction line up with TRBD1. The bases are TGTGCCAGCTCACAGGGACAGTACAATGAGCAGTTCTTC. Its amino acids are CASSQGQYNEQFF.